This is a list of T cell receptor beta chains from one sample in a study of CD8+CD57+ T cells in acquired aplastic anemia. MiXCR, run by TCRdb on the reads, gives a single entry per CDR3 protein. The sample includes nearly 60,000 distinct CDR3 sequences, around 50% of them seen just once. The source material was sorted CD4+, CD8+, or CD8+CD57+ T cells (not recorded which) from PBMCs. These receptors were obtained from a human donor with aplastic anemia. The CDR3 runs from the conserved cysteine through the conserved F or W. D genes are given only for firm matches. Clone size is stated in some rows and not others, as once, few, many or a class when expanded.

V gene	clone size	D gene	J gene	CDR3 protein	CDR3 DNA
TRBV15	.	TRBD2	TRBJ2-2	CATSTGLAGGLTGELFF	TGTGCCACCAGCACAGGACTAGCGGGAGGTCTCACCGGGGAGCTGTTTTTT
TRBV10-3	few	.	TRBJ1-1	CAISESLGIPEAFF	TGTGCCATCAGTGAGTCGTTGGGGATACCTGAAGCTTTCTTT
TRBV15	.	.	TRBJ2-3	CATSRDGTSMQYF	TGTGCCACCAGCAGAGATGGGACAAGTATGCAGTATTTT
TRBV5-6	many	.	TRBJ2-7	CASSLIGDEQYF	TGTGCCAGCAGCTTAATTGGGGACGAGCAGTACTTC
TRBV15	.	TRBD1	TRBJ2-7	CATGRDRASYEQYF	TGTGCCACGGGGAGGGACAGGGCTTCCTACGAGCAATACTTC
TRBV19	many	TRBD1	TRBJ1-1	CASSITGTGDTEAFF	TGTGCCAGTAGTATTACCGGGACAGGGGACACTGAAGCTTTCTTT
TRBV7-6	.	.	TRBJ1-1	CASSLRAGEAFF	TGTGCCAGCAGTCTGCGGGCGGGTGAAGCTTTCTTT
TRBV4-1	many	.	TRBJ1-2	CASSQVRMKGYGYTF	TGCGCCAGCAGCCAAGTAAGGATGAAGGGCTATGGCTACACCTTC
TRBV2	.	.	TRBJ1-4	CASLGRLNEKLFF	TGTGCCAGCCTCGGCAGGCTAAATGAAAAACTGTTTTTT
TRBV19	many	TRBD1	TRBJ1-1	CASSTGQESRTEAFF	TGTGCCAGTAGTACCGGACAGGAATCGAGGACTGAAGCTTTCTTT
TRBV6-5	.	.	TRBJ1-2	CASSYRAEYYGYTF	TGTGCCAGCAGTTACCGAGCAGAGTACTATGGCTACACCTTC
TRBV19	.	.	TRBJ1-2	CASSRVALGYGYTF	TGTGCCAGTAGTAGGGTTGCTCTTGGCTATGGCTACACCTTC
TRBV2	many	.	TRBJ2-3	CASSGELASTDTQYF	TGTGCCAGCAGTGGCGAACTAGCCTCCACAGATACGCAGTATTTT
TRBV29-1	.	.	TRBJ1-4	CSVRGITSNEKLFF	TGCAGCGTTCGGGGAATAACTAGTAATGAAAAACTGTTTTTT
TRBV7-6	.	.	TRBJ1-4	CARFEATNEKLFF	TGTGCCAGATTTGAGGCAACTAATGAAAAACTGTTTTTT
TRBV29-1	.	TRBD1	TRBJ1-1	CSVQQGADTEAFF	TGCAGCGTTCAACAGGGGGCAGACACTGAAGCTTTCTTT
TRBV10-3	.	.	TRBJ1-5	CAISPDRTSQPQHF	TGTGCCATCAGCCCCGACAGGACGAGTCAGCCCCAGCATTTT
TRBV28	.	.	TRBJ1-1	CASGSPGEGINTEAFF	TGTGCCAGCGGATCTCCGGGTGAGGGGATAAACACTGAAGCTTTCTTT
TRBV11-3	.	.	TRBJ1-2	CASSPTAGGFYGYTF	TGTGCCAGCAGCCCAACAGCGGGGGGCTTCTATGGCTACACCTTC
TRBV7-8	.	.	TRBJ2-1	CASKGDYNEQFF	TGTGCCAGCAAGGGGGACTACAATGAGCAGTTCTTC
TRBV6-5	many	.	TRBJ1-2	CASSFGEGIYGYTF	TGTGCCAGCAGTTTCGGTGAGGGGATCTATGGCTACACCTTC
TRBV19	.	.	TRBJ1-1	CASSILVNTEAFF	TGTGCTAGTAGTATCCTTGTGAACACTGAAGCTTTCTTT
TRBV13	many	.	TRBJ2-7	CASSLARDGTYEQYF	TGTGCCAGCAGCTTAGCCCGGGACGGAACCTACGAGCAGTACTTC
TRBV20-1	.	.	TRBJ1-2	CSARLGYGYTF	TGCAGTGCTAGGTTGGGCTATGGCTACACCTTC
TRBV13	.	.	TRBJ2-3	CASSLAGGLTDTQYF	TGTGCCAGCAGCTTAGCGGGGGGCCTCACAGATACGCAGTATTTT
TRBV5-4	.	.	TRBJ2-7	CASAESGTLLYEQYF	TGTGCCAGCGCCGAATCTGGGACACTTCTCTACGAGCAGTACTTC
TRBV10-2	.	TRBD1	TRBJ1-2	CASRKQAGTDYGYTF	TGCGCCAGCAGGAAGCAGGCCGGGACAGACTATGGCTACACCTTC